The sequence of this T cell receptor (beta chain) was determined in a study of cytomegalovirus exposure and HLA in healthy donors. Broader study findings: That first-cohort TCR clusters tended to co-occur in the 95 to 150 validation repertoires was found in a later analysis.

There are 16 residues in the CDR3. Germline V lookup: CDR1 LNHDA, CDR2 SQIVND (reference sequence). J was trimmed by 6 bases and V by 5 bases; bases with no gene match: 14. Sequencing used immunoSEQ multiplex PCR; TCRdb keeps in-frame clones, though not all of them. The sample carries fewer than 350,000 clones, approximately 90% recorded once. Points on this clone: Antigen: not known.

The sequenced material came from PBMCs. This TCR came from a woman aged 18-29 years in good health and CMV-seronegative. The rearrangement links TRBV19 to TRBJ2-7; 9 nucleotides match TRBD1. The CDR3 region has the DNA TGTGCCAGTAGTCCGTTACGGACAGGGGTTTCCGGCGAGCAGTACTTC. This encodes CASSPLRTGVSGEQYF.